The sequence of this T cell receptor (beta chain) was determined in a study of Ad26.COV2.S vaccination and SARS-CoV-2 variants. Using immunoSEQ multiplex PCR, the repertoire was profiled, and TCRdb retains in-frame clones only, with some absent. This repertoire shows roughly 420,000 clones, roughly nine tenths found once; its top ten account for about 2.5%. The CDR3 contains 15 residues. V was pared by 0 bases and J by 6 bases, with 15 bases between. Germline values: CDR1 SGHRS, CDR2 YFSETQ. Treatment indicated: 19 received Ad26.COV2.S at low or high dose, single or two shots; 5 received placebo; per-sample allocation not given. Material that was analyzed had been drawn on day 63 after the first vaccine or placebo injection.

Sequences were derived from peripheral blood, sampled in a trial of Ad26.COV2.S vaccine versus placebo. This rearrangement joins TRBV5-1 to TRBJ1-2; D uncertain. The source is a person between 18 and 65 years old who received the Ad26.COV2.S COVID-19 vaccine or a placebo. CDR3 sequence reads: CASSLVFEGRNGYTF. Written as DNA, the CDR3 is TGCGCCAGCAGCTTGGTCTTTGAGGGAAGGAATGGCTACACCTTC.